This entry concerns a single T cell receptor (beta chain). Its antigen is not known. The data stem from a study of shared clonotypes between healthy human individuals. Whole-study findings and limits: Large sequencing depth failed to make sorted-subset sequencing complete, rarefaction showed.

Sorted-subset replicate PCRs used approximately 180 ng of genomic DNA. This amount corresponded to approximately 30,000 T cell genomes. Data came from immunoSEQ multiplex PCR; TCRdb stores just in-frame clones and leaves some out. The sample lists some 2,400,000 clones; approximately 94% were seen once. Material: naive CD4+ T cells sorted from blood. Subset defined: CD45RA+ positively selected. This TCR came from a man younger than 30 in good health.

The CDR3 region has the DNA TGTGCCAGCAGTTACTCAGGGGACACAGATACGCAGTATTTT. As protein: CASSYSGDTDTQYF. The J gene is TRBJ2-3, the V gene TRBV6-5; weak D call: TRBD1 (5 bases). The CDR3 loop spans 14 amino acids. Germline CDR1 MNHEY, CDR2 SVGAGI. V lost 0 bases and J 2 bases, leaving 6 bases between the germline ends.